This T cell receptor (beta chain) emerged from a study of cytomegalovirus exposure and HLA in healthy donors (dated by TCRdb to 2015 to 2018). At the level of the whole study: An earlier analysis of around 600 of the donors reported more than 250 Gb of sequence data and some 120 million unique TCR beta sequences from approximately 180 million T cells. Around 300 gigabases of sequencing data and approximately 84 million unique TCR sequences were included in an early release covering roughly 600 HLA-typed donors. Among the approximately 420 genotyped donors, about 83% belonged to the genetic ancestry cluster associated with self-reported Caucasian donors. The study aimed to test whether signatures of past pathogen exposure could be identified by cataloging public T cell receptors. The study profiled the T cell repertoires of 550 to 700 subjects by immunosequencing and related them to cytomegalovirus serostatus. A separate validation cohort of over 95 different subjects was used in addition to the 666-subject first cohort. To predict cytomegalovirus infection status, the study brought together high-throughput TCR immunosequencing, statistical association of individual TCRs with disease status, and machine learning. A later analysis re-examined previously published TCR beta repertoires from more than 600 donors and added high-resolution HLA genotyping to investigate patterns of TCR occurrence. Rather than using new phenotypic data, the later analysis identified candidate immune exposures from TCR beta sequences and from how often those sequences occurred across donors. An earlier analysis of around 640 of the donors used high-throughput TCR beta sequencing to judge whether each TCR beta V gene segment behaved as functional or pseudogenic. Donor age, sex, ethnicity and CMV serostatus were compiled alongside the repertoire data. A later genetic analysis used genome-wide SNP genotypes for about 60% of the roughly 700 donors, treating that subset as a discovery cohort. All discovery cohort repertoires had been generated on a single sequencing platform. Both class I and class II loci were covered by HLA typing, at four-digit resolution. Typing coverage differed by locus: A, B, C, DRB1 and DQB1 were typed in roughly 629-640 donors, DQA1 in about 560, DPA1 in some 610, and DPB1 in 472. Because of strong linkage in the cohort, roughly 5 DR-DQ haplotypes were treated as single units for association and clustering. Among about 390 genotyped donors of the cohort, an average of roughly 240,000 unique TCR beta nucleotide sequences were sequenced per donor, around 20% of them non-productive.

The germline V end is reduced by 0 bases and the J end by 2 bases; junction bases left unmatched: 6. The germline V gene yields LGHNA for CDR1 and YNFKEQ for CDR2. The CDR3 runs 17 amino acids, cysteine and phenylalanine included. The CDR3 DNA has 51 bases and is translated from base 1. The cohort was made up of about 670 healthy bone marrow donors. Cohort members were all nominally healthy when sampled, although unrecorded immune exposures were likely present. The donor was CMV seronegative and was included in the group of a few hundred seronegative cohort members. Every donor gave a peripheral blood sample, and the peripheral blood mononuclear cells from that sample were used for TCR beta sequencing. The Qiagen DNeasy Blood Extraction Kit was used to extract genomic DNA from the blood cell samples. Of note for this clone: Its target antigen remains unknown.

Broader findings and caveats from the paper: In a later analysis, HLA-associated TCR beta chains showed more clonal expansion and lower generation probabilities than non-associated chains that were equally common. The presence/absence analyses assumed that sequencing depth was roughly uniform across donors, and that assumption may not be true. A further reported finding was that TCR beta sequences accurately predicted the HLA-A and HLA-B alleles for most subjects in the first cohort. A group of highly shared sequence variants was considered likely to be a technical artifact of the sequencing pipeline. Because the 87-base-pair reads could not distinguish some IMGT-functional V segments, including TRBV6-2 and TRBV6-3, those segments were excluded. In a later genetic analysis, a missense DCLRE1C variant was associated with V-gene and J-gene trimming of TCR beta chains, and the association was replicated in an independent cohort. Assigning TCR associations to individual alleles was difficult when HLA alleles, especially DR and DQ, strongly co-occurred. Several of the top co-occurrence clusters appeared to be linked to parvovirus B19, influenza, CMV and Epstein-Barr virus, according to a later analysis. A total of roughly 160 TCR beta chains were listed by the study as associated with cytomegalovirus. Only TCR beta chains were sequenced in this cohort, and the absence of alpha or paired-chain data limited detectable features. In both the original and validation cohorts, the classifier was reported to diagnose cytomegalovirus status with high specificity and sensitivity. Linkage disequilibrium might explain the correlated functional status among segregating V segments, but an unknown experimental factor could not be ruled out. In a later analysis, around 17,000 TCR beta sequences were associated with specific HLA alleles at a false discovery rate of 0.05. Because counts were too low, 15 to 20 rarely observed V segments, including chromosome 9 orphons, were left out of the earlier analysis of about 620 of the donors. In vitro tests confirmed that a few of the cytomegalovirus-associated TCR beta chains recognize cytomegalovirus antigens. In a later analysis, most CMV-associated TCR beta chains were found to appear HLA-restricted, with HLA associations seemingly driven largely by CMV exposure. In a later analysis, TCR association rates were found to vary across HLA loci, with the most associated TCRs seen for DRB1 alleles and the fewest for HLA-C alleles. Broadly in line with IMGT annotations, most TCR beta V segments showed up in productive rearrangements about 87% or about 30% of the time in an earlier analysis of several hundred of the donors. Most TCR sequences were seen in very few donors, while some public TCRs were found in many individuals. It was suggested by the authors that the approach could potentially be generalized to other disease states and immunological phenotypes. Immune exposure information for the cohort was limited to CMV serostatus. Because some donors lacked HLA typing at each locus, the association tests relied only on the typed subset. According to a later genetic analysis, donors in an Asian-associated ancestry cluster had fewer N-insertions in productive TCRs than the roughly 670-donor mean.

The receptor library was made with the immunoSEQ multiplex PCR assay. For the multiplex PCR, a mixture combining 60 forward primers for TCR Vbeta segments and 13 reverse primers for TCR Jbeta segments was used. Amplification of the CDR3 region of rearranged TCR beta genes was performed with a multiplex PCR assay on genomic DNA. The amplified TCR beta libraries were sequenced on the Illumina HiSeq System as 87-base-pair reads. Turning to the authors' computational methods: A later analysis counted approximately 76 million unique TCR beta chains across the 666 repertoires, and around 9.9 million of these chains were shared by at least two donors. Raw reads were error-corrected and collapsed into unique sequences by a nearest-neighbor algorithm in which closely related sequences were merged to remove PCR and sequencing errors. To assign V, D and J gene segments, CDR3 sequences were aligned to IMGT reference sequences. Each retained sequence needed at least a six-nucleotide match to both a V gene segment and a J gene segment. A rearrangement counted as productive if the CDR3 had no stop codons and remained in frame with V and J, and every other rearrangement counted as non-productive. CDR3 was defined by IMGT convention, running from the second conserved V-encoded cysteine to the conserved J-encoded phenylalanine. The earlier analysis of a few hundred of the donors excluded any sequence lacking an unambiguous match to a single V gene segment. An earlier analysis of some 610 of the donors called V segments functional above 56.7% productive rearrangements and segregating when the between-donor standard deviation exceeded 5%. A statistical classification framework was built for diagnosing cytomegalovirus status from the catalog of TCR beta chain sequences. A later analysis assigned V and J genes by comparing TCR nucleotide sequences with IMGT/GENE-DB human TR gene sequences. A later analysis assigned CDR3 sequences and most-parsimonious VDJ recombination scenarios with the TCRdist pipeline. A later analysis defined each TCR beta chain by its CDR3 amino acid sequence plus V-gene family, and excluded reads lacking a unique V-gene family. To address suspected cross-contamination and a sequencing artifact, a later analysis removed approximately 590 highly shared, low-generation-probability nucleotide sequences. In a later analysis, a clonal expansion index for each public chain was calculated from normalized within-repertoire ranks of inferred template counts. In a later analysis, generation probabilities were computed using a VDJ recombination model fitted to out-of-frame rearrangements, and the results were checked against IGoR. Hypergeometric tests were used in a later analysis to score TCR-TCR, TCR-HLA and TCR-CMV co-occurrence, with a repertoire-size bias correction applied to the TCR pairs. In a later analysis, false discovery rates were estimated by permuting HLA or CMV assignments 20 times. In a later analysis, co-occurring TCRs were grouped with DBSCAN, and TCRdist sequence similarity was added when clustering was performed within HLA-allele-positive subsets. Repertoires with fewer than 30,000 or more than 120,000 public chains were left out of co-occurrence clustering, as were roughly five repertoires with anomalous nucleotide sharing. TCRdb obtained this table from immuneACCESS and retained in-frame rearrangements with V and J assigned. These tables miss some clones; where compared with another copy, unresolved V genes account for less than half of the shortfall, and the remainder is unexplained. The V and J calls and clone size are taken from that table; D and trimming were inferred from the DNA. The sample's table covers about 140,000 clones. The ten largest account for about 2.2% of the sample.

The chain links TRBV4-2 with TRBJ2-3, with 9 bases aligning to TRBD2. This TCR was recovered from a woman aged 18-29 years in good health and CMV-seronegative. The material sequenced was PBMCs. CDR3 loop: CASSQESAGGPTDTQYF. The bases read TGTGCCAGCAGCCAAGAATCAGCGGGAGGCCCCACAGATACGCAGTATTTT.